Here is one TCR beta chain with its context. This sample was included in a study of cytomegalovirus exposure and HLA in healthy donors. A multiplex PCR was run with 60 Vbeta primers and 13 Jbeta primers. The table came from immunoSEQ multiplex PCR; TCRdb's copy has only in-frame clones and leaves some out. Here the sample spans about 110,000 clones, 77% being singletons. CDR3 length: 14 amino acids. The ends were cut back, 0 bases at V and 7 bases at J, with 10 bases in the middle. The germline V gene has CDR1 MNHEY and CDR2 SVGAGI. The sequenced sample consisted of PBMCs. This TCR came from a human donor in good health. J is TRBJ2-4 and V is TRBV6-5; D might be TRBD1 (5 bases). CDR3 nucleotides: TGTGCCAGCAGTTACTCACGGACACGGAACATTCAGTACTTC. Translation gives CASSYSRTRNIQYF.